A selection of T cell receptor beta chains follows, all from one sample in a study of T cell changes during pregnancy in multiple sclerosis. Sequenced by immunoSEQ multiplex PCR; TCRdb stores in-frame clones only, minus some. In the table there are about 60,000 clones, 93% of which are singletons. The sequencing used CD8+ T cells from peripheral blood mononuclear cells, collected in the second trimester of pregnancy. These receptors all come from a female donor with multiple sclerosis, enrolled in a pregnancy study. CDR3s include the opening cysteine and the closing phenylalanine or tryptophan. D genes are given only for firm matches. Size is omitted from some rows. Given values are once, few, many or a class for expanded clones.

cdr3_aa: CASSLGTGNNYGYTF; cdr3_nt: TGTGCCAGCAGCTTAGGGACAGGGAATAACTATGGCTACACCTTC; j_call: TRBJ1-2; d_call: TRBD1; clone_size: -; v_call: TRBV7-9
cdr3_aa: CASSTNSMAGNTIYF; cdr3_nt: TGTGCCAGCAGCACAAACAGCATGGCGGGAAACACCATATATTTT; j_call: TRBJ1-3; d_call: -; clone_size: -; v_call: TRBV9
cdr3_aa: CASSLLGGTEAFF; cdr3_nt: TGTGCCAGCAGTTTGTTGGGGGGCACTGAAGCTTTCTTT; j_call: TRBJ1-1; d_call: -; clone_size: -; v_call: TRBV27
cdr3_aa: CASSLRSSSYNEQFF; cdr3_nt: TGCGCCAGCAGCTTGAGATCGAGCTCCTACAATGAGCAGTTCTTC; j_call: TRBJ2-1; d_call: -; clone_size: -; v_call: TRBV5-1
cdr3_aa: CASSQVRGVRTDTQYF; cdr3_nt: TGCGCCAGCAGCCAAGTACGCGGCGTGAGAACAGATACGCAGTATTTT; j_call: TRBJ2-3; d_call: -; clone_size: -; v_call: TRBV4-1
cdr3_aa: CASSPVGTGQYNEQFF; cdr3_nt: TGTGCCAGCAGCCCGGTAGGGACAGGGCAGTACAATGAGCAGTTCTTC; j_call: TRBJ2-1; d_call: TRBD1; clone_size: -; v_call: TRBV7-9
cdr3_aa: CASSSGGNTEAFF; cdr3_nt: TGTGCCAGCAGTTCTGGAGGGAACACTGAAGCTTTCTTT; j_call: TRBJ1-1; d_call: -; clone_size: -; v_call: TRBV27
cdr3_aa: CASSPRDSYYEQYF; cdr3_nt: TGTGCCAGCTCACCCCGGGACAGTTACTACGAGCAGTACTTC; j_call: TRBJ2-7; d_call: TRBD1; clone_size: -; v_call: TRBV18
cdr3_aa: CASSPGVRTGELFF; cdr3_nt: TGTGCCAGCAGCCCAGGGGTGAGGACCGGGGAGCTGTTTTTT; j_call: TRBJ2-2; d_call: -; clone_size: -; v_call: TRBV27
cdr3_aa: CASRMGRDRNTEAFF; cdr3_nt: TGTGCAAGTCGTATGGGGCGCGACCGGAACACTGAAGCTTTCTTT; j_call: TRBJ1-1; d_call: -; clone_size: -; v_call: TRBV12-2
cdr3_aa: CASSLSGQGFVEQYF; cdr3_nt: TGTGCCAGTAGTTTATCGGGACAGGGTTTCGTCGAGCAGTACTTC; j_call: TRBJ2-7; d_call: TRBD1; clone_size: once; v_call: TRBV19
cdr3_aa: CASSVGQGDYEQYF; cdr3_nt: TGTGCCAGCAGCGTAGGGCAGGGCGACTACGAGCAGTACTTC; j_call: TRBJ2-7; d_call: -; clone_size: -; v_call: TRBV9
cdr3_aa: CASSLAGGYEQYF; cdr3_nt: TGTGCCAGCAGCTTAGCGGGAGGTTACGAGCAGTACTTC; j_call: TRBJ2-7; d_call: TRBD2; clone_size: -; v_call: TRBV27
cdr3_aa: CASSSTGTGQETQYF; cdr3_nt: TGTGCCAGCAGCTCAACAGGGACAGGACAAGAGACCCAGTACTTC; j_call: TRBJ2-5; d_call: TRBD1; clone_size: -; v_call: TRBV11-3
cdr3_aa: CASSQTEGAIVYEQYF; cdr3_nt: TGTGCCAGCAGCCAAACAGAGGGGGCTATAGTGTACGAGCAGTACTTC; j_call: TRBJ2-7; d_call: TRBD1; clone_size: -; v_call: TRBV7-9
cdr3_aa: CASSLVGSRGTQPQHF; cdr3_nt: TGTGCCAGCAGCTTAGTGGGGAGCAGGGGGACTCAGCCCCAGCATTTT; j_call: TRBJ1-5; d_call: TRBD1; clone_size: -; v_call: TRBV7-8
cdr3_aa: CASSLRGTGGDYGYTF; cdr3_nt: TGTGCCAGCAGCTTAAGAGGGACAGGGGGCGACTATGGCTACACCTTC; j_call: TRBJ1-2; d_call: TRBD1; clone_size: -; v_call: TRBV7-6
cdr3_aa: CAWSGTGVHSYEQYF; cdr3_nt: TGTGCCTGGAGTGGGACAGGGGTTCATTCCTACGAGCAGTACTTC; j_call: TRBJ2-7; d_call: TRBD1; clone_size: -; v_call: TRBV30
cdr3_aa: CASSRGQSTDTQYF; cdr3_nt: TGTGCCAGCAGCCGGGGACAGAGCACAGATACGCAGTATTTT; j_call: TRBJ2-3; d_call: TRBD1; clone_size: -; v_call: TRBV5-6
cdr3_aa: CASRDNYNEQFF; cdr3_nt: TGTGCCAGCAGGGACAATTACAATGAGCAGTTCTTC; j_call: TRBJ2-1; d_call: -; clone_size: -; v_call: TRBV2
cdr3_aa: CATLAQQPQGARYEQYF; cdr3_nt: TGTGCCACCCTCGCCCAACAGCCGCAGGGGGCGCGGTACGAGCAGTACTTC; j_call: TRBJ2-7; d_call: TRBD1; clone_size: -; v_call: TRBV2
cdr3_aa: CASSTPGQYVYEQYF; cdr3_nt: TGTGCCAGCAGCACGCCCGGACAGTATGTTTACGAGCAGTACTTC; j_call: TRBJ2-7; d_call: -; clone_size: -; v_call: TRBV11-2
cdr3_aa: CASSQVGQGLSEAFF; cdr3_nt: TGTGCCAGCAGCCAAGTCGGACAGGGACTATCTGAAGCTTTCTTT; j_call: TRBJ1-1; d_call: TRBD1; clone_size: -; v_call: TRBV13
cdr3_aa: CASSLQGGQPQHF; cdr3_nt: TGCGCCAGCAGCCTCCAGGGAGGCCAGCCCCAGCATTTT; j_call: TRBJ1-5; d_call: -; clone_size: -; v_call: TRBV4-1